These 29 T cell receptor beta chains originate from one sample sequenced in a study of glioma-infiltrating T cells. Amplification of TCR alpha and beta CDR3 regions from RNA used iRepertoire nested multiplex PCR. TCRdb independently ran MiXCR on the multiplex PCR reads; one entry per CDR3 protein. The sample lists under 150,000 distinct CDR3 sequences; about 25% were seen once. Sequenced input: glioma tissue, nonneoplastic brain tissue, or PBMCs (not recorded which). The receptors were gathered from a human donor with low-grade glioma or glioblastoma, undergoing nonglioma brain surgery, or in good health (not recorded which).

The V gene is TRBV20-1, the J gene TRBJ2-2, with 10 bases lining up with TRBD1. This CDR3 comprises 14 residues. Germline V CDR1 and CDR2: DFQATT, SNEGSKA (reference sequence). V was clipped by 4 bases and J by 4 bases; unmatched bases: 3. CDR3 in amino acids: CSATRTGGTGELFF. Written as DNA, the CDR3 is TGCAGTGCTACCAGGACAGGGGGCACCGGGGAGCTGTTTTTT.

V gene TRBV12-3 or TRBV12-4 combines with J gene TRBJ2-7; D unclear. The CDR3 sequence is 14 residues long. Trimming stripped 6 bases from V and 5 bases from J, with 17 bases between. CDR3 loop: CASSPEEFSDEQYV. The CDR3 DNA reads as TGTGCCAGCAGCCCTGAAGAGTTTAGTGACGAGCAGTACGTC.

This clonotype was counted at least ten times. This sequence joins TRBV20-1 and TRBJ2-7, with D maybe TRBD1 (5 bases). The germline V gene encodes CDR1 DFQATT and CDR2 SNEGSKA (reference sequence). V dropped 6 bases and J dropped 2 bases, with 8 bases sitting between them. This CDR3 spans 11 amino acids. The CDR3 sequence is CSASRAYEQYV. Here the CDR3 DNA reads TGCAGTGCCTCCAGGGCCTACGAGCAGTACGTC.

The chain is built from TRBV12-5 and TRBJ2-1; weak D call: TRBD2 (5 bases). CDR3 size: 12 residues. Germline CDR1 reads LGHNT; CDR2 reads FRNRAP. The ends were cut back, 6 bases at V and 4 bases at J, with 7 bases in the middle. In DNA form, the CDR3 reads TGTGCTAGTGGCCGACTATACAATGAGCAGTTCTTC. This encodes CASGRLYNEQFF. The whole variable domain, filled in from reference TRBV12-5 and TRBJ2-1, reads DARVTQTPRHKVTEMGQEVTMRCQPILGHNTVFWYRQTMMQGLELLAYFRNRAPLDDSGMPKDRFSAEMPDATLATLKIQPSEPRDSAVYFCASGRLYNEQFFGPGTRLTVL.

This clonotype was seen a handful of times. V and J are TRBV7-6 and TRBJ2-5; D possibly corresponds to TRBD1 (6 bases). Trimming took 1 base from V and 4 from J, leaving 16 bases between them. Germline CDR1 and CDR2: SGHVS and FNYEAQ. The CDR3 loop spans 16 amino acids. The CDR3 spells CASSLVNPGVGETQYF. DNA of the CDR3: TGTGCCAGCAGCTTAGTGAACCCAGGGGTGGGAGAGACCCAGTACTTC.

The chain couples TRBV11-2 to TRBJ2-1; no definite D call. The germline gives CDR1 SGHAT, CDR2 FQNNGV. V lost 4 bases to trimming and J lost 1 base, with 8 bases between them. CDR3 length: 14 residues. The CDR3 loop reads CASSSDNSYNEQFF. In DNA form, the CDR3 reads TGTGCCAGCAGCTCTGACAATTCCTACAATGAGCAGTTCTTC.

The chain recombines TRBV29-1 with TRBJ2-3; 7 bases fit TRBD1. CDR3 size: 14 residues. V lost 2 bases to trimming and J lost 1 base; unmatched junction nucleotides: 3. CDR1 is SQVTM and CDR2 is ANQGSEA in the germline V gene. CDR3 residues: CSVERQGGTDTQYF. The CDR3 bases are TGCAGCGTTGAACGGCAGGGGGGCACAGATACGCAGTATTTT.

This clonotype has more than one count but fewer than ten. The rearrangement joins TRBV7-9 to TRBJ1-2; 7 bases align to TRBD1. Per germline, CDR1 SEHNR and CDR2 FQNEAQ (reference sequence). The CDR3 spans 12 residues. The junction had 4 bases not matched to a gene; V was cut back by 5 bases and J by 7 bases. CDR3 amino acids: CASSLTGSGYTF. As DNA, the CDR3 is TGTGCCAGCAGCCTGACAGGGTCTGGCTACACCTTC. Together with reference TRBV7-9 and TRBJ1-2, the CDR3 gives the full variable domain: DTGVSQNPRHKITKRGQNVTFRCDPISEHNRLYWYRQTLGQGPEFLTYFQNEAQLEKSRLLSDRFSAERPKGSFSTLEIQRTEQGDSAMYLCASSLTGSGYTFGSGTRLTVV.

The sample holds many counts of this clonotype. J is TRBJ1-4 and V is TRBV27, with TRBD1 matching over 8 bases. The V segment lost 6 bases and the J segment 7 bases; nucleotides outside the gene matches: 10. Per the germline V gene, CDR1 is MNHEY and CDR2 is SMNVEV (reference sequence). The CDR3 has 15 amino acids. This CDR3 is CASSRDRGIGEKLFF. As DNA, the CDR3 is TGTGCCAGCAGCCGCGACAGGGGAATCGGTGAAAAACTGTTTTTT.

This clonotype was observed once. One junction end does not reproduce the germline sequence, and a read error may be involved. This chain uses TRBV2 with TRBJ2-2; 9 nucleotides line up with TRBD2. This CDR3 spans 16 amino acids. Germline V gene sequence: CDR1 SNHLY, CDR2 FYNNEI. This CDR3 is CAGSKLAGSNTGELFF. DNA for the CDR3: TGTGCCGGCAGCAAGCTAGCGGGATCGAACACCGGGGAGCTGTTTTTT.

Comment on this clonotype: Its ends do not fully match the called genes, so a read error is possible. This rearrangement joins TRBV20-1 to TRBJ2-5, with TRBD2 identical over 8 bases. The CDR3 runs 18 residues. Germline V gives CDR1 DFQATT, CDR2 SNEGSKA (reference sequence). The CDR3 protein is CIARDRPRTLAGQETQYF. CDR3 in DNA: TGCATTGCTAGAGATCGCCCTAGGACTTTAGCGGGGCAAGAGACCCAGTACTTC.

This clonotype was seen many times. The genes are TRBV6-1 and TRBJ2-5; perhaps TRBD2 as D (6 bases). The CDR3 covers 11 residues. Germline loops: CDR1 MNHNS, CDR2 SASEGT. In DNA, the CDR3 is TGTGACCAGGGTCGGGGGGAGACCCAGTACTTC. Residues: CDQGRGETQYF.

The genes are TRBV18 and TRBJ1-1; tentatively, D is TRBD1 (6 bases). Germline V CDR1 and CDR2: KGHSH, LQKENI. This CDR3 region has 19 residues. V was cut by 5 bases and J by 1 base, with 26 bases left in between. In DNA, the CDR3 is TGTGCCAGCTCAACTCTTGGTCCGGGGGCGGGAAAGAGGAACACTGAAGCTTTCTTT. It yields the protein CASSTLGPGAGKRNTEAFF.

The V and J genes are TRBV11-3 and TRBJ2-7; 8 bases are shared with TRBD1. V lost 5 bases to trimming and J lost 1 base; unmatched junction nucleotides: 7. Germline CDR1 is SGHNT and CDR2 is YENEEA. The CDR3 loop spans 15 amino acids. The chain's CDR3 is CASSRGQGESYEQYV. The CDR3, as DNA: TGTGCCAGCAGCCGCGGACAGGGAGAATCCTACGAGCAGTACGTC.

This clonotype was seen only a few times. This chain's CDR3 is CSASHRGRGANVLTF. CDR3 bases: TGCAGTGCTTCCCACAGGGGTAGGGGGGCCAACGTCCTGACTTTC. The chain has TRBV20-1 and TRBJ2-6; 7 bases line up with TRBD1. In germline, CDR1 is DFQATT, CDR2 SNEGSKA (reference sequence). Trimming took 5 bases from V and 4 from J; bases not matched to a gene: 8. The CDR3 runs 15 residues.

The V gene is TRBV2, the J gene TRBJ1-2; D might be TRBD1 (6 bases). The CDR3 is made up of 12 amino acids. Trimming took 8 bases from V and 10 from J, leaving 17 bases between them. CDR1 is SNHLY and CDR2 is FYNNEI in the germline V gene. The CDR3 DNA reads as TGTGCCAGCGGGCCAACAGGGCTGTTCTACACCTTC. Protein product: CASGPTGLFYTF.

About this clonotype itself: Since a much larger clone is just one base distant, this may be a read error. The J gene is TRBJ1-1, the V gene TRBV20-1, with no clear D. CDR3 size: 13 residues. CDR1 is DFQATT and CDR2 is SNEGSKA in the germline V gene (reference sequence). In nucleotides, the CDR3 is TGCAGTGCTAGGAGGGCGGTGAACACTGGAGCTTTCTTT. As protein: CSARRAVNTGAFF.

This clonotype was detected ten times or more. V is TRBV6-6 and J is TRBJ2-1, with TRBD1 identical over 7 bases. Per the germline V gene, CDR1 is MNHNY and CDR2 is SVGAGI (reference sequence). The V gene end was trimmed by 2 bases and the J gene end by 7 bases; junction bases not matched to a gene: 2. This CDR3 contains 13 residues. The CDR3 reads CASSYQQGNEQFF. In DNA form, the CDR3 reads TGTGCCAGCAGTTACCAACAGGGGAATGAGCAGTTCTTC.

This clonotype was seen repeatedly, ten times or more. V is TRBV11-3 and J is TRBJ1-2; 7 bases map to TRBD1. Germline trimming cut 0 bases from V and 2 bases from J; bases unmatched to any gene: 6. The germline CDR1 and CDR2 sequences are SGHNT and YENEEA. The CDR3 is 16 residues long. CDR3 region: CASSLEGRQGNYGYTF. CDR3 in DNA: TGTGCCAGCAGCTTAGAGGGCCGACAGGGAAACTATGGCTACACCTTC.

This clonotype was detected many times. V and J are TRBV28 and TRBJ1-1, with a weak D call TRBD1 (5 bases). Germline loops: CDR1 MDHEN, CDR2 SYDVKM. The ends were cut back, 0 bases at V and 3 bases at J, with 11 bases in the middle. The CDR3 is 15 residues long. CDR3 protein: CASSLWAGRDTEAFF. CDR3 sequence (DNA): TGTGCCAGCAGTTTATGGGCAGGGAGGGACACTGAAGCTTTCTTT.

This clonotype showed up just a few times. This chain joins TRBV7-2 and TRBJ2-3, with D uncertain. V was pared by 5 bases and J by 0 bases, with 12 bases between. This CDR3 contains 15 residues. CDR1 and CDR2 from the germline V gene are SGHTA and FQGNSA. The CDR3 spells CASSPQTHSTDTQYF. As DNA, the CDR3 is TGTGCCAGCAGCCCCCAGACACACAGCACAGATACGCAGTATTTT.

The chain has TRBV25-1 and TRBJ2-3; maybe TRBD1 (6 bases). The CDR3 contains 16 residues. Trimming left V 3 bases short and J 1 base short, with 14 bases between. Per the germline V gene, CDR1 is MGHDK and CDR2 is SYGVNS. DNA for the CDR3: TGTGCCAGCAGTGACCAAGGGGCAGGGGGCACAGATACGCAGTATTTT. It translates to CASSDQGAGGTDTQYF.

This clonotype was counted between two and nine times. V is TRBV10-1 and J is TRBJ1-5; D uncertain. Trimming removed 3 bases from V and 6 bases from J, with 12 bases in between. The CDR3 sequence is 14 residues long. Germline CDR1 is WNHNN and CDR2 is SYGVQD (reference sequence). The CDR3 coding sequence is TGCGCCAGCAGTGATCGTAGAGAAGGTCAGCCCCAGCATTTT. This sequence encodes CASSDRREGQPQHF.

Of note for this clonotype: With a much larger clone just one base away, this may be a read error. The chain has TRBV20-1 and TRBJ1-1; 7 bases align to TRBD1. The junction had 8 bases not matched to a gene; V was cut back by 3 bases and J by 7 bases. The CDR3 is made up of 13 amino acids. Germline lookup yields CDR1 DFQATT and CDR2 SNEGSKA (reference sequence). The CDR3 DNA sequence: TGCAGTGCTAGGCTCACAGGGGACAGTGAAGCTTTCTTT. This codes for CSARLTGDSEAFF.

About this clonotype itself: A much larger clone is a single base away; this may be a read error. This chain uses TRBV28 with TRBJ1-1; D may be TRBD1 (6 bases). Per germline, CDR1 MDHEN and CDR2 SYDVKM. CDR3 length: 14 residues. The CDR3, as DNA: TGTGCCAGCACCGGAAGGGGCCAGGGGACTGAAGCTCTCTTT. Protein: CASTGRGQGTEALF.

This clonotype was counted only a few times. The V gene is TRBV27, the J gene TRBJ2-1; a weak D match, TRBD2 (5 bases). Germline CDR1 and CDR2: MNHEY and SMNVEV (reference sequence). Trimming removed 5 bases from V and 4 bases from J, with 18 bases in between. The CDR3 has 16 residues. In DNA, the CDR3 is TGTGCCAGCAGTCCCGGGTGGACTCCCTCGTACAATGAGCAGTTCTTC. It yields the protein CASSPGWTPSYNEQFF.

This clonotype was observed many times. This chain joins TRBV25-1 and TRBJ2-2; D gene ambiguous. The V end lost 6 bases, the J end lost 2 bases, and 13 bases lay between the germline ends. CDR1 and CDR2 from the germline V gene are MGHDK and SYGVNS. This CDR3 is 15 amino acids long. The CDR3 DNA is TGTGCCAGCAGGCACCGGGCCCCAAACACCGGGGAGCTGTTTTTT. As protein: CASRHRAPNTGELFF.

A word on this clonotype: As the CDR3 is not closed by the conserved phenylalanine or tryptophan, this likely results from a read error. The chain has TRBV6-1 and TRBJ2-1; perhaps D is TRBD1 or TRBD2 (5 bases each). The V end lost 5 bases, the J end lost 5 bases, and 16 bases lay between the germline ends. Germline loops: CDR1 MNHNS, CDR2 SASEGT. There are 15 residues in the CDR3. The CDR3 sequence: CASSSRGTDDNEQFL. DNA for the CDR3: TGTGCCAGCAGTTCCCGAGGGACGGATGACAATGAGCAGTTCTTA.

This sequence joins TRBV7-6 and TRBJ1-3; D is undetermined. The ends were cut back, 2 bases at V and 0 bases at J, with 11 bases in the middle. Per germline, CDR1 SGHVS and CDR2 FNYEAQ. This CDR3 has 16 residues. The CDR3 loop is CASSLQGMSSGNTIYF. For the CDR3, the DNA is TGTGCCAGCAGCTTACAAGGTATGAGCTCTGGAAACACCATATATTTT.